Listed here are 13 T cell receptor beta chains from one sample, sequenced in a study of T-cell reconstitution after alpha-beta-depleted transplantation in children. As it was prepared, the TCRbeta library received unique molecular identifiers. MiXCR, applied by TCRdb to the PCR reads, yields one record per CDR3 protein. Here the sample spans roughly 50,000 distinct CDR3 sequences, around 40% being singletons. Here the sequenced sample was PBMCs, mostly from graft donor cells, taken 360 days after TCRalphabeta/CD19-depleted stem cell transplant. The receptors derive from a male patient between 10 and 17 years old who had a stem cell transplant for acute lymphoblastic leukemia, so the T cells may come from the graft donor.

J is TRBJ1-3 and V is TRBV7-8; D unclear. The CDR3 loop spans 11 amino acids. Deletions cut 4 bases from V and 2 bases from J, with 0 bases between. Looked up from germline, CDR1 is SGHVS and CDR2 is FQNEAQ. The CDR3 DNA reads TGTGCCAGCAGCTCTGGAAACACCATATATTTT. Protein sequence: CASSSGNTIYF.

This CDR3 is CASSVETGGRGEQYF. The CDR3 DNA follows: TGTGCCAGCAGCGTCGAGACAGGGGGACGGGGCGAGCAGTACTTC. The rearrangement joins TRBV27 to TRBJ2-7; TRBD1 aligns across 9 bases. The J segment lost 6 bases and the V segment lost 6 bases, leaving 12 bases of the junction unmatched. The CDR3 length is 15 residues. Looked up from germline, CDR1 is MNHEY and CDR2 is SMNVEV (reference sequence).

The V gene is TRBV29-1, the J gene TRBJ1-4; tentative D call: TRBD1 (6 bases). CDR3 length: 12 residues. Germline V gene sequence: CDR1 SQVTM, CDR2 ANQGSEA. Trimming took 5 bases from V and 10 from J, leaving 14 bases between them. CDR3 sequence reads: CSVSGGQGKLFF. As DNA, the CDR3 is TGCAGCGTTTCTGGGGGCCAGGGAAAACTGTTTTTT.

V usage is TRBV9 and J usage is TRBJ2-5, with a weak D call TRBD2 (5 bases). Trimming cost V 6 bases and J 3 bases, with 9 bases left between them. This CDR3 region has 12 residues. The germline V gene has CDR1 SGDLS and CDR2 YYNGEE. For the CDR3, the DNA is TGTGCCAGCACCGGACTTGAAGAGACCCAGTACTTC. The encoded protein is CASTGLEETQYF.

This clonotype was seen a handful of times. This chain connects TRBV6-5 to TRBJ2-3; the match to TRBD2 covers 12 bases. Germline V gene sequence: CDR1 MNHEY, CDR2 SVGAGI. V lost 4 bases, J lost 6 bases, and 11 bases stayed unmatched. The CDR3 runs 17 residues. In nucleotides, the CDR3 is TGTGCCAGCAGTTTAACCCTGACTAGCGGGGGTGGGGATACGCAGTATTTT. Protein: CASSLTLTSGGGDTQYF.

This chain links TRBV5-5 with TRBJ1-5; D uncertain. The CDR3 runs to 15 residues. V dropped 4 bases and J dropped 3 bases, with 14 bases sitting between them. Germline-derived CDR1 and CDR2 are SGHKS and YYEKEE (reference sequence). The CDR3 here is CASSPFWTDNQPQHF. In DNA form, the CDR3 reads TGTGCCAGCAGCCCCTTCTGGACGGACAATCAGCCCCAGCATTTT. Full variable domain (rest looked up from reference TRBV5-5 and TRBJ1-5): DAGVTQSPTHLIKTRGQQVTLRCSPISGHKSVSWYQQVLGQGPQFIFQYYEKEERGRGNFPDRFSARQFPNYSSELNVNALLLGDSALYLCASSPFWTDNQPQHFGDGTRLSIL.

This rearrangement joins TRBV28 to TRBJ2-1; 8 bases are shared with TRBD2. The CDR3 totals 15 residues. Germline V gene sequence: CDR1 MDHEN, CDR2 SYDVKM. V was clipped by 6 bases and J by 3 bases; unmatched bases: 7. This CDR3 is CASSFRGGHYNEQFF. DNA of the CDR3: TGTGCCAGCAGCTTCCGGGGGGGACACTACAATGAGCAGTTCTTC.

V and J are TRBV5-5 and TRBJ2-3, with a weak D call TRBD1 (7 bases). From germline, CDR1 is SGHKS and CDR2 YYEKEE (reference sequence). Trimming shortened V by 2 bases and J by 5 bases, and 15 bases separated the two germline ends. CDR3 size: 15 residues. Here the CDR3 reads CASSFGGGSGDTQYF. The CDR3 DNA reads TGTGCCAGCAGCTTTGGAGGGGGCAGTGGAGATACGCAGTATTTT.

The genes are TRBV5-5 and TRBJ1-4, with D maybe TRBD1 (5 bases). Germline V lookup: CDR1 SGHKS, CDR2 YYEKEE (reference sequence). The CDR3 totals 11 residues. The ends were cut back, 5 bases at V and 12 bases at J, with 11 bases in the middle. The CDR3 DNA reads TGTGCCAGCAGTCCCGGGACGGAACTGTTTTTT. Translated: CASSPGTELFF.

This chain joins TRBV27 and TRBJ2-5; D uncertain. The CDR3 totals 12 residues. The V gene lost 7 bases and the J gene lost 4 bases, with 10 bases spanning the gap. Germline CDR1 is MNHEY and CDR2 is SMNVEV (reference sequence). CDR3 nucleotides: TGTGCCAGCAAGCCGAAGGGAGAGACCCAGTACTTC. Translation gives CASKPKGETQYF.

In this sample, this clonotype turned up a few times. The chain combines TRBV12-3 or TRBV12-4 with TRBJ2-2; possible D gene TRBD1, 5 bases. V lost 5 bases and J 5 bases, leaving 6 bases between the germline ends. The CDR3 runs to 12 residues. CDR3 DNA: TGTGCCAGCAGTCCAGGGACCGGGGAGCTGTTTTTT. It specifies CASSPGTGELFF.

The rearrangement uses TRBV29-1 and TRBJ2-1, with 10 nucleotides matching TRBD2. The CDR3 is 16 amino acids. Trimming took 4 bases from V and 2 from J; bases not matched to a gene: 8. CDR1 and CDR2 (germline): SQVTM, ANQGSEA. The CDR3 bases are TGCAGCGTTGTCCTAGCGGGAGATTCTACCTACAATGAGCAGTTCTTC. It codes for CSVVLAGDSTYNEQFF.

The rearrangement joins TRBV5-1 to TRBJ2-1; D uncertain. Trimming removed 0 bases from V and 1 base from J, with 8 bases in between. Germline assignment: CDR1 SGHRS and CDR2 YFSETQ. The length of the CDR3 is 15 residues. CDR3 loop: CASSLDGKSYNEQFF. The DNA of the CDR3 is TGCGCCAGCAGCTTGGATGGTAAATCCTACAATGAGCAGTTCTTC.